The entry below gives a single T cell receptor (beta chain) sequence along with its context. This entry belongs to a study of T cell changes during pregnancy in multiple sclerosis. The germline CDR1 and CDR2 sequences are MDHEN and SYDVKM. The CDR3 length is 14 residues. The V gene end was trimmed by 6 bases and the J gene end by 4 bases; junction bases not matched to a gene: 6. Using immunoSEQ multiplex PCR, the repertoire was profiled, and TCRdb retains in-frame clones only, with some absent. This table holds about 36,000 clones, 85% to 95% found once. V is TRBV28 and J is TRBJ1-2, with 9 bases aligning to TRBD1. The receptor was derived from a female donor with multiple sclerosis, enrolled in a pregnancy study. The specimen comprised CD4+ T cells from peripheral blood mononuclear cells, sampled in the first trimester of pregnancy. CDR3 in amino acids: CASSQRDRVYGYTF. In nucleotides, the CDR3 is TGTGCCAGCAGCCAACGGGACAGGGTCTATGGCTACACCTTC.